This T cell receptor (beta chain) stems from a study of breast tumors, draining lymph nodes, adjacent tissues. In TCRdb, the multiplex PCR reads were re-called with MiXCR into one record per CDR3 protein. The repertoire holds approximately 210,000 distinct CDR3 sequences, less than 40% seen once, with approximately 3.6% in the top ten. Breast cancer patients provided tissue from their axillary draining lymph nodes. Germline V gene sequence: CDR1 SGDLS, CDR2 YYNGEE. The CDR3 runs to 16 residues. Germline trimming cut 4 bases from V and 1 base from J; bases unmatched to any gene: 7. This clonotype showed up many times.

This sequence joins TRBV9 and TRBJ2-2, with TRBD2 matching over 7 bases. The material sequenced was axillary lymph node tissue. This receptor was obtained from a female donor with breast cancer. Some clones in this sample may be carry-over from other donors' samples. CDR3 DNA sequence: TGTGCCAGCAGCCCCCGGGCTAGCGGGAACACCGGGGAGCTGTTTTTT. This gives the protein CASSPRASGNTGELFF.